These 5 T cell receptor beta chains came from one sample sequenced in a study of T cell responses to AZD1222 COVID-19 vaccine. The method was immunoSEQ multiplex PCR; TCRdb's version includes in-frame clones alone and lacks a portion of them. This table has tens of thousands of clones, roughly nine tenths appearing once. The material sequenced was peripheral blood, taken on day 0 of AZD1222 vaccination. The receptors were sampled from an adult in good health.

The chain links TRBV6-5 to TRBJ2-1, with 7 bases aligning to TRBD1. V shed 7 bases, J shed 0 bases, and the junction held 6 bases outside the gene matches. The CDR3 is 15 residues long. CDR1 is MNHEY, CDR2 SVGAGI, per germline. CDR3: CASTRTGSSYNEQFF. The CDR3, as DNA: TGTGCCAGCACCCGGACAGGCAGCTCCTACAATGAGCAGTTCTTC.

The CDR3 loop reads CASSLAGQGHEQYF. In DNA, the CDR3 is TGTGCCAGCAGCTTGGCAGGACAGGGCCACGAGCAGTACTTC. V usage is TRBV5-5 and J usage is TRBJ2-7, with TRBD1 matching over 8 bases. The germline CDR1 and CDR2 sequences are SGHKS and YYEKEE (reference sequence). This CDR3 has 14 residues. J lost 5 bases, V lost 0 bases, and 4 bases had no gene match.

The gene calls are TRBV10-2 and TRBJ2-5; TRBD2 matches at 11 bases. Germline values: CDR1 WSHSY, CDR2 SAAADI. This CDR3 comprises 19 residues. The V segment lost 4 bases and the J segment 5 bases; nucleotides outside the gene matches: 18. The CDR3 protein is CASSVPPRVSGGEGETQYF. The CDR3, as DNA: TGCGCCAGCAGTGTACCACCGCGGGTTAGCGGGGGGGAGGGCGAGACCCAGTACTTC.

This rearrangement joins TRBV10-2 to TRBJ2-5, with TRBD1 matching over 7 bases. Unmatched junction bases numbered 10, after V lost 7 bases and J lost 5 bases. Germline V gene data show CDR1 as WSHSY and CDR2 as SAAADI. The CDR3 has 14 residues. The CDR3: CASNLAGTAETQYF. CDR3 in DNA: TGCGCCAGCAACCTAGCCGGGACAGCGGAGACCCAGTACTTC.

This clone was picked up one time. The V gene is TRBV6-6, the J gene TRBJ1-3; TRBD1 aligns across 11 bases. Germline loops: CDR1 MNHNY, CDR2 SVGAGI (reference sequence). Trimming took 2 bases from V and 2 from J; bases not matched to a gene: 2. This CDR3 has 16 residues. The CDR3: CASSYGQGAPGNTIYF. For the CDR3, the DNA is TGTGCCAGCAGTTACGGACAGGGGGCGCCTGGAAACACCATATATTTT.